This TCR beta chain was recovered during a study of T-cell reconstitution after alpha-beta-depleted transplantation in children. A TCRbeta library incorporating unique molecular identifiers was prepared. TCRdb fed the PCR reads into MiXCR, producing one record per CDR3 protein. Here the sample spans under 850,000 distinct CDR3 sequences, around 13% being singletons. Germline values: CDR1 SEHNR, CDR2 FQNEAQ (reference sequence). V lost 5 bases to trimming and J lost 8 bases; unmatched junction nucleotides: 13. This CDR3 comprises 16 residues. This clonotype was counted between two and nine times. The sequence came from a girl aged 2-15 years with congenital amegakaryocytic thrombocytopenia, due to receive a stem cell transplant. The sequencing used PBMCs, collected before TCRalphabeta/CD19-depleted stem cell transplant. This chain uses TRBV7-9 with TRBJ2-1; the match to TRBD2 covers 9 bases. CDR3 in DNA: TGTGCCAGCAGCCTGAGACCGGCGGGAGGGCCCGATGAGCAGTTCTTC. Translated, it gives CASSLRPAGGPDEQFF.